A single sample is the source of the 25 T cell receptor beta chains below, sequenced in a study of blood T cell repertoires in COVID-19. The data were produced by immunoSEQ multiplex PCR, yet TCRdb's version contains in-frame clones alone and is incomplete. The data contain 150,000 to 200,000 clones, approximately 79% of them seen just once; the ten biggest clones take up less than 3%. Sequencing used peripheral blood. These receptor sequences come from a woman of 80 years or more with acute or convalescent COVID-19.

This clone was recorded a few times. The chain uses TRBV10-2 and TRBJ1-5; 7 nucleotides align to TRBD1. The CDR3 is 16 residues long. V shed 2 bases, J shed 0 bases, and the junction held 4 bases outside the gene matches. The germline V gene encodes CDR1 WSHSY and CDR2 SAAADI. CDR3 residues: CASSEGTAYSNQPQHF. The CDR3 nucleotides read TGCGCCAGCAGTGAGGGGACAGCTTATAGCAATCAGCCCCAGCATTTT.

This chain connects TRBV6-5 to TRBJ2-7; 11 bases fit TRBD1. CDR1 is MNHEY, CDR2 SVGAGI, per germline. The CDR3 runs 15 residues. J gave up 2 bases and V 5 bases, and 5 bases lay outside the gene matches. CDR3: CASSNRDRGAYEQYF. The CDR3 bases are TGTGCCAGCAGTAACCGGGACAGGGGGGCCTACGAGCAGTACTTC.

CDR3 sequence reads: CAIRDSGSNQPQHF. In nucleotides, the CDR3 is TGTGCCATCAGAGATTCGGGTAGCAATCAGCCCCAGCATTTT. This rearrangement joins TRBV10-3 to TRBJ1-5; D not resolved. Trimming stripped 6 bases from V and 0 bases from J, with 9 bases between. CDR1 ENHRY and CDR2 SYGVKD come from the germline V gene. The CDR3 contains 14 residues.

This rearrangement joins TRBV29-1 to TRBJ2-2, with D perhaps TRBD1 (7 bases). CDR1 SQVTM and CDR2 ANQGSEA come from the germline V gene. V lost 1 base and J 8 bases, leaving 14 bases between the germline ends. The CDR3 sequence is 14 residues long. CDR3 bases: TGCAGCGTTGAAGCTAACAGGGGAGGAGGGGAGCTGTTTTTT. Amino acids: CSVEANRGGGELFF.

The V and J genes are TRBV10-3 and TRBJ2-3; 8 bases match TRBD2. Trimming removed 2 bases from V and 6 bases from J; junction bases left unmatched: 10. The CDR3 covers 16 residues. Germline CDR1 and CDR2: ENHRY and SYGVKD. CDR3 sequence (DNA): TGTGCCATCAGTGAGAAGGGTGCTAGCGGGCGGGATACGCAGTATTTT. Translating it yields CAISEKGASGRDTQYF.

The CDR3 coding sequence is TGTGCCAGCAGTTACTCGATAGGAGAGTATGGCTACACCTTC. Protein sequence: CASSYSIGEYGYTF. This sequence joins TRBV6-5 and TRBJ1-2; no clear D gene. Germline CDR1 MNHEY, CDR2 SVGAGI. Trimming removed 0 bases at V and 5 bases at J, with 10 bases between. This CDR3 region has 14 residues.

This clone was observed once. The chain joins TRBV11-2 to TRBJ1-3, with D unresolved. Deletions cut 1 base from V and 0 bases from J, with 7 bases between. Germline-derived CDR1 and CDR2 are SGHAT and FQNNGV. This CDR3 is built from 15 residues. This chain's CDR3 is CASSLGASSGNTIYF. The CDR3, as DNA: TGTGCCAGCAGCTTAGGGGCTTCCTCTGGAAACACCATATATTTT.

The V gene is TRBV5-1, the J gene TRBJ1-4, with 9 positions matching TRBD1. The V gene end was trimmed by 0 bases and the J gene end by 8 bases; junction bases not matched to a gene: 5. Germline loops: CDR1 SGHRS, CDR2 YFSETQ. The CDR3 extends over 15 amino acids. Here the CDR3 reads CASSLAGQGGEKLFF. CDR3 sequence (DNA): TGCGCCAGCAGCTTGGCGGGACAGGGCGGCGAAAAACTGTTTTTT. Drawing the rest from reference TRBV5-1 and TRBJ1-4, the complete variable domain is KAGVTQTPRYLIKTRGQQVTLSCSPISGHRSVSWYQQTPGQGLQFLFEYFSETQRNKGNFPGRFSGRQFSNSRSEMNVSTLELGDSALYLCASSLAGQGGEKLFFGSGTQLSVL.

This clone was found a few times. The genes are TRBV28 and TRBJ2-1; maybe TRBD1 (6 bases). Germline assignment: CDR1 MDHEN and CDR2 SYDVKM. The CDR3 extends over 17 amino acids. The V and J ends lost 7 bases and 0 bases respectively, with 19 bases between them. CDR3 DNA: TGTGCCAGCACCTCGGCCGGGACAAGAAGCTCCTACAATGAGCAGTTCTTC. Translated: CASTSAGTRSSYNEQFF.

CDR3 amino acids: CASSQTGTRSSPLHF. The CDR3 DNA is TGTGCCAGCAGCCAGACAGGGACTCGAAGTTCACCCCTCCACTTT. J is TRBJ1-6 and V is TRBV7-9; 7 bases line up with TRBD1. Trimming cost V 5 bases and J 9 bases; bases outside gene matches: 10. The CDR3 loop spans 15 amino acids. Germline loops: CDR1 SEHNR, CDR2 FQNEAQ (reference sequence).

The V and J genes are TRBV28 and TRBJ1-5, with TRBD1 identical over 11 bases. The CDR3 has 14 residues. Germline CDR1 and CDR2: MDHEN and SYDVKM. Germline trimming cut 6 bases from V and 5 bases from J; bases unmatched to any gene: 3. For the CDR3, the DNA is TGTGCCAGCAGCCCGGGACAGGGGGATCAGCCCCAGCATTTT. Protein: CASSPGQGDQPQHF.

The rearrangement links TRBV6-5 to TRBJ1-4, with unresolved D. The V and J ends lost 2 bases and 3 bases respectively, with 13 bases between them. CDR3 size: 16 residues. Germline lookup yields CDR1 MNHEY and CDR2 SVGAGI. This chain's CDR3 is CASSYVLPGANEKLFF. The CDR3 DNA sequence: TGTGCCAGCAGTTACGTACTTCCGGGAGCTAATGAAAAACTGTTTTTT.

The chain joins TRBV2 to TRBJ1-5, with D perhaps matching TRBD1 (5 bases). V lost 7 bases to trimming and J lost 6 bases, with 13 bases between them. The CDR3 spans 13 residues. Germline CDR1 is SNHLY and CDR2 is FYNNEI. In DNA, the CDR3 is TGTGCCAGCACCAACAGGATCGCTCAGCCCCAGCATTTT. It encodes CASTNRIAQPQHF.

V and J are TRBV19 and TRBJ1-5, with 11 nucleotides matching TRBD1. CDR3 length: 16 residues. The germline V gene encodes CDR1 LNHDA and CDR2 SQIVND (reference sequence). V gave up 6 bases and J gave up 7 bases; unmatched junction bases: 11. The CDR3 bases are TGTGCCAGTAGGGGAACGGGGACAGGGGGAGGACAGCCCCAGCATTTT. It codes for CASRGTGTGGGQPQHF.

This clone has more than one count but fewer than ten. The chain is built from TRBV5-5 and TRBJ2-3; D is unresolved. The CDR3 length is 13 residues. The V and J ends lost 2 bases and 1 base respectively, with 5 bases between them. In germline, CDR1 is SGHKS, CDR2 YYEKEE (reference sequence). CDR3 residues: CASSFEGTDTQYF. CDR3 nucleotides: TGTGCCAGCAGCTTCGAGGGCACAGATACGCAGTATTTT.

J is TRBJ1-4 and V is TRBV7-2; D remains ambiguous. The V gene's germline CDR1 is SGHTA and CDR2 FQGNSA. Between the trimmed V and J ends, which lost 4 bases and 4 bases, there was a span of 7 bases. The CDR3 totals 13 residues. CDR3 protein: CASSSTFNEKLFF. CDR3 coding DNA: TGTGCCAGCAGCTCCACATTTAATGAAAAACTGTTTTTT.

The chain joins TRBV18 to TRBJ2-3; D may be TRBD1 (5 bases). CDR3 length equals 15 residues. Trimming left V 3 bases short and J 4 bases short, with 14 bases between. Germline CDR1 and CDR2: KGHSH and LQKENI. CDR3 nucleotides: TGTGCCAGCTCACCGACCGGTTCAGGGTCAGATACGCAGTATTTT. Encoded protein: CASSPTGSGSDTQYF. Full variable domain (rest looked up from reference TRBV18 and TRBJ2-3): NAGVMQNPRHLVRRRGQEARLRCSPMKGHSHVYWYRQLPEEGLKFMVYLQKENIIDESGMPKERFSAEFPKEGPSILRIQQVVRGDSAAYFCASSPTGSGSDTQYFGPGTRLTVL.

Written as DNA, the CDR3 is TGTGCCAGTAGTCCACCCACAGGGATTATAACCGGACTAGCGGACAATGAGCAGTTCTTC. It is translated as CASSPPTGIITGLADNEQFF. V is TRBV19 and J is TRBJ2-1; the match to TRBD2 covers 10 bases. J lost 5 bases, V lost 5 bases, and 21 bases had no gene match. CDR1 and CDR2 (germline): LNHDA, SQIVND (reference sequence). The CDR3 spans 20 residues. Variable domain in full (rest from reference TRBV19 and TRBJ2-1): DGGITQSPKYLFRKEGQNVTLSCEQNLNHDAMYWYRQDPGQGLRLIYYSQIVNDFQKGDIAEGYSVSREKKESFPLTVTSAQKNPTAFYLCASSPPTGIITGLADNEQFFGPGTRLTVL.

This chain links TRBV5-6 with TRBJ1-1; D not resolved. The CDR3 length is 13 residues. Trimming removed 3 bases from V and 5 bases from J, with 11 bases in between. Germline CDR1 and CDR2: SGHDT and YYEEEE. CDR3 sequence reads: CASSYRFGTEAFF. The CDR3 bases are TGTGCCAGCAGCTATCGGTTCGGTACTGAAGCTTTCTTT.

This chain uses TRBV5-1 with TRBJ2-7, with TRBD1 matching over 7 bases. Per germline, CDR1 SGHRS and CDR2 YFSETQ. J lost 2 bases, V lost 2 bases, and 4 bases had no gene match. The CDR3 consists of 14 residues. This CDR3 reads CASSFFDRAYEQYF. The DNA for the CDR3 is TGCGCCAGCAGCTTTTTTGACAGGGCCTACGAGCAGTACTTC.

The CDR3 spells CASSPRGAGEITRQFF. For the CDR3, the DNA is TGTGCCAGTAGCCCCCGAGGGGCGGGAGAGATCACCCGGCAGTTCTTC. The chain links TRBV19 to TRBJ2-1; TRBD2 matches at 7 bases. The junction had 20 bases not matched to a gene; V was cut back by 6 bases and J by 12 bases. The CDR3 spans 16 residues. Per the germline V gene, CDR1 is LNHDA and CDR2 is SQIVND (reference sequence). The full variable domain, completed using reference TRBV19 and TRBJ2-1, is DGGITQSPKYLFRKEGQNVTLSCEQNLNHDAMYWYRQDPGQGLRLIYYSQIVNDFQKGDIAEGYSVSREKKESFPLTVTSAQKNPTAFYLCASSPRGAGEITRQFFGPGTRLTVL.

The chain combines TRBV27 with TRBJ2-7; 8 nucleotides match TRBD2. CDR1 and CDR2 (germline): MNHEY, SMNVEV (reference sequence). J gave up 6 bases and V 2 bases, and 6 bases lay outside the gene matches. The CDR3 consists of 14 residues. In DNA form, the CDR3 reads TGTGCCAGCAGTTTAGCTGGACTAGCCGGCGAGCAGTACTTC. Translated: CASSLAGLAGEQYF.

The rearrangement links TRBV6-4 to TRBJ2-1, with D perhaps TRBD2 (5 bases). CDR1 is MRHNA and CDR2 is SNTAGT in the germline V gene. The CDR3 is 14 residues long. The CDR3 DNA reads as TGTGCACCCCTTGTGGGGAGCTCCTACAATGAGCAGTTCTTC. This gives the protein CAPLVGSSYNEQFF.

The CDR3 is CASSHNSGTSGELFF. CDR3 coding DNA: TGTGCCAGCAGCCACAATAGCGGGACGTCCGGGGAGCTGTTTTTT. The V gene is TRBV4-2, the J gene TRBJ2-2; 8 nucleotides align to TRBD2. V dropped 3 bases and J dropped 6; count of bases not matched to a gene: 6. Germline CDR1 and CDR2: LGHNA and YNFKEQ. The CDR3 length is 15 residues.

As regards this clone: At the DNA level, this CDR3 is encoded by other sequences in the same sample as well. The chain links TRBV19 to TRBJ1-2; D unclear. The CDR3 sequence is 12 residues long. Germline V lookup: CDR1 LNHDA, CDR2 SQIVND (reference sequence). Trimming took 4 bases from V and 5 from J, leaving 8 bases between them. Here the CDR3 reads CASSTGDYGYTF. The DNA for the CDR3 is TGTGCCAGTAGTACCGGGGATTATGGCTACACCTTC.